This record concerns one TCR beta chain sequence. The sample is drawn from a study of blood T cell repertoires in COVID-19. Study-wide context: Collection of acute and convalescent COVID-19 samples took place in the United States, Italy and Spain. The analysed material was cDNA or gDNA that came from T cells, B-cell-depleted T cells, or PBMCs.

This CDR3 contains 18 residues. J lost 0 bases, V lost 5 bases, and 11 bases had no gene match. Per germline, CDR1 MNHEY and CDR2 SVGEGT. Original methodology: Estimated nucleated cell counts came from reference gene primer amplification. Repertoires were generated with immunoSEQ multiplex PCR, while TCRdb's copy carries only in-frame clones and drops some. V and J calls plus clone size are reproduced from that table; the DNA served to infer D and trimming. Among approximately 300,000 clones listed, about nine tenths were seen once. Seattle-derived patients entered the study during active infection and were followed longitudinally.

The receptor's source is a woman aged 25 to 39 with COVID-19, enrolled during active disease. The V gene is TRBV6-2 or TRBV6-3, the J gene TRBJ1-1; 11 bases are shared with TRBD1. Sequencing used peripheral blood. DNA of the CDR3: TGTGCCAGCAGTCAACCTGAGGACAGGGGGCGTCTGAACACTGAAGCTTTCTTT. Translated, it gives CASSQPEDRGRLNTEAFF.